A selection of T cell receptor beta chains follows, all from one sample in a study of Ad26.COV2.S vaccination and SARS-CoV-2 variants. Sequencing was performed with immunoSEQ multiplex PCR; in TCRdb, only in-frame clones are kept and a portion is missing. This table holds about 400,000 clones, 70% to 90% found once. This material consisted of peripheral blood, taken in a trial of Ad26.COV2.S vaccine versus placebo. These receptors were taken from a person between 18 and 59 years old who received the Ad26.COV2.S COVID-19 vaccine or a placebo. Both conserved end residues are part of each CDR3. The D gene is left open where the match is weak.

TRBV27	TRBD1	TRBJ1-2	CASRGDSWGYTF	TGTGCCAGCAGAGGGGACAGCTGGGGCTACACCTTC
TRBV4-1	NA	TRBJ2-7	CASSQGGGDYEQYF	TGCGCCAGCAGCCAAGGAGGAGGGGACTACGAGCAGTACTTC
TRBV28	TRBD2	TRBJ2-7	CASSLGGGYEQYF	TGTGCCAGCAGTTTAGGGGGGGGATACGAGCAGTACTTC
TRBV2	NA	TRBJ1-5	CASSRYSNQPQHF	TGTGCCAGCAGTCGGTATTCCAATCAGCCCCAGCATTTT
TRBV3-1/TRBV3-2	NA	TRBJ2-5	CASSLRDSPRETQYF	TGTGCCAGCAGCCTTAGGGACTCCCCACGGGAGACCCAGTACTTC
TRBV6-2/TRBV6-3	NA	TRBJ2-7	CASSSGESSYEQYF	TGTGCCAGCAGTAGCGGTGAAAGCTCCTACGAGCAGTACTTC
TRBV5-1	NA	TRBJ1-6	CASSLGPGDNSPLHF	TGCGCCAGCAGCTTAGGGCCCGGTGATAATTCACCCCTCCACTTT
TRBV5-1	NA	TRBJ1-2	CASSLTGTSGYGYTF	TGCGCCAGCAGCTTAACCGGGACTTCTGGCTATGGCTACACCTTC
TRBV14	NA	TRBJ2-3	CASSQGLVASDTQYF	TGTGCCAGCAGCCAAGGATTGGTAGCCTCAGATACGCAGTATTTT
TRBV20-1	TRBD2	TRBJ2-1	CSASFTSGGNEQFF	TGCAGTGCTAGTTTCACTAGCGGGGGAAATGAGCAGTTCTTC
TRBV19	TRBD2	TRBJ2-1	CASSPGLAGGNEQFF	TGTGCCAGTAGTCCTGGACTAGCGGGGGGCAATGAGCAGTTCTTC
TRBV9	TRBD2	TRBJ2-7	CASSVESGGEQYF	TGTGCCAGCAGCGTAGAGAGCGGGGGCGAGCAGTACTTC
TRBV6-5	NA	TRBJ1-6	CASNTGDISSPLHF	TGTGCCAGCAATACGGGGGACATATCGTCACCCCTCCACTTT
TRBV5-1	NA	TRBJ1-6	CASTPSAGTNSPLHF	TGCGCCAGCACCCCTTCGGCGGGGACTAATTCACCCCTCCACTTT
TRBV6-1	NA	TRBJ1-4	CASSEVDSNEKLFF	TGTGCCAGCAGTGAAGTGGACAGCAATGAAAAACTGTTTTTT
TRBV19	TRBD1	TRBJ1-1	CASIRDWGTGNSEDTEAFF	TGTGCCAGTATCCGAGACTGGGGGACAGGAAATTCCGAGGACACTGAAGCTTTCTTT
TRBV12-3/TRBV12-4	NA	TRBJ1-1	CASSFSGWAFF	TGTGCCAGCAGTTTCTCGGGTTGGGCTTTCTTT
TRBV5-1	TRBD2	TRBJ2-7	CASSGLAGDSYEQYF	TGCGCCAGCAGCGGACTAGCGGGGGACTCCTACGAGCAGTACTTC
TRBV19	NA	TRBJ1-3	CASSRLGTGNTIYF	TGTGCCAGTAGTCGGCTGGGCACTGGAAACACCATATATTTT
TRBV24-1	NA	TRBJ1-5	CATSANRNSNQPQHF	TGTGCCACCAGCGCTAACAGAAATAGCAATCAGCCCCAGCATTTT
TRBV5-1	NA	TRBJ1-1	CASSPTDDTEAFF	TGCGCCAGCAGCCCGACGGACGACACTGAAGCTTTCTTT
TRBV4-1	TRBD1	TRBJ1-4	CASSQERTGAGTNEKLFF	TGCGCCAGCAGCCAAGAGAGGACAGGGGCGGGAACTAATGAAAAACTGTTTTTT
TRBV7-2	NA	TRBJ2-2	CASSLARGQPNTGELFF	TGTGCCAGCAGCTTAGCGCGTGGACAGCCTAACACCGGGGAGCTGTTTTTT
TRBV7-9	TRBD1	TRBJ1-4	CASSVPGQGDEKLFF	TGTGCCAGCAGCGTACCGGGACAGGGCGATGAAAAACTGTTTTTT
TRBV2	NA	TRBJ2-3	CASSDPGATTDTQYF	TGTGCCAGCAGTGACCCAGGGGCAACCACAGATACGCAGTATTTT
TRBV3-1/TRBV3-2	NA	TRBJ2-1	CASSQDKTSYNEQFF	TGTGCCAGCAGCCAAGATAAGACGTCCTACAATGAGCAGTTCTTC
TRBV6-2/TRBV6-3	NA	TRBJ1-1	CASSDRKAEAFF	TGTGCCAGCAGCGATCGTAAGGCTGAAGCTTTCTTT
TRBV2	NA	TRBJ2-5	CASKQGLGETQYF	TGTGCCAGTAAACAGGGTTTGGGAGAGACCCAGTACTTC
TRBV19	NA	TRBJ1-5	CASSMGGNQPQHF	TGTGCCAGTAGTATGGGGGGCAATCAGCCCCAGCATTTT